The 6 T cell receptor beta chains in this list originate from one sample, sequenced in a study of radiation and T cells in renal cell carcinoma. This sample's time point: baseline pretreatment blood. Treatment described: 15 Gy SBRT to primary tumor, nephrectomy 4 weeks later. This table comes from immunoSEQ multiplex PCR, and its TCRdb copy is limited to in-frame clones, with some not included. The sample lists about 150,000 clones, 88% occurring once. The specimen was blood, collected from a patient whose treatment included radiotherapy and nephrectomy. The receptors come from a woman between 65 and 79 years old with renal cell carcinoma.

The rearrangement links TRBV11-3 to TRBJ2-7; TRBD1 agrees at 10 bases. Losses at the gene ends were 4 bases for V and 4 bases for J; bases not matched to a gene: 10. The CDR3 totals 16 residues. Germline V gives CDR1 SGHNT, CDR2 YENEEA. For the CDR3, the DNA is TGTGCCAGCAGCTCAGGACCGGGACAGGGGCAGTACGAGCAGTACTTC. Protein product: CASSSGPGQGQYEQYF.

The chain combines TRBV5-1 with TRBJ1-1; TRBD1 aligns across 7 bases. This CDR3 spans 13 amino acids. V lost 3 bases and J lost 5; bases outside the gene matches: 4. Germline V gene lookup returns CDR1 SGHRS and CDR2 YFSETQ. The CDR3 region is CASSSQGGTEAFF. DNA of the CDR3: TGCGCCAGCAGCTCCCAGGGGGGGACTGAAGCTTTCTTT.

The V call is TRBV4-1, the J call TRBJ1-2; 7 nucleotides match TRBD1. V lost 1 base and J lost 4; bases outside the gene matches: 9. Germline V lookup: CDR1 MGHRA, CDR2 YSYEKL. This CDR3 is built from 16 residues. The chain's CDR3 is CASSQAPGQNLYGYTF. The CDR3 DNA reads as TGCGCCAGCAGCCAAGCACCGGGACAGAACCTCTATGGCTACACCTTC.

The V gene is TRBV11-1, the J gene TRBJ1-4, with D tentatively TRBD1 (6 bases). V lost 5 bases and J 3 bases, leaving 13 bases between the germline ends. Germline V gene data show CDR1 as SGHAT and CDR2 as FQDESV (reference sequence). The CDR3 length is 15 residues. CDR3: CASSAPGASNEKLFF. CDR3 DNA: TGTGCCAGCAGCGCCCCGGGGGCATCTAATGAAAAACTGTTTTTT. The entire variable domain, with the rest obtained from reference TRBV11-1 and TRBJ1-4, is as follows: EAEVAQSPRYKITEKSQAVAFWCDPISGHATLYWYRQILGQGPELLVQFQDESVVDDSQLPKDRFSAERLKGVDSTLKIQPAELGDSAMYLCASSAPGASNEKLFFGSGTQLSVL.

CDR3 bases: TGTGCCAGCAGTTCAGGGGGGGGGACCGCCCAAACTGGGGCCAACGTCCTGACTTTC. Translating gives CASSSGGGTAQTGANVLTF. The chain joins TRBV27 to TRBJ2-6; the D gene could be TRBD1 or TRBD2 (7 bases each). The germline V and J ends were trimmed by 4 bases and 2 bases, with 21 bases remaining between them. CDR1 MNHEY and CDR2 SMNVEV come from the germline V gene (reference sequence). The CDR3 totals 19 residues.

The rearrangement links TRBV5-4 to TRBJ2-3; TRBD1 might be the D (5 bases). Germline lookup yields CDR1 SGHNT and CDR2 YYREEE (reference sequence). V was pared by 4 bases and J by 6 bases, with 18 bases between. The CDR3 is 15 residues long. The CDR3 DNA follows: TGTGCCAGCAGCATCTTACATCGCCAGGGTGATACGCAGTATTTT. It translates to CASSILHRQGDTQYF. Based on the CDR3 plus reference TRBV5-4 and TRBJ2-3, the full variable domain is ETGVTQSPTHLIKTRGQQVTLRCSSQSGHNTVSWYQQALGQGPQFIFQYYREEENGRGNFPPRFSGLQFPNYSSELNVNALELDDSALYLCASSILHRQGDTQYFGPGTRLTVL.